The subject of this entry is one T cell receptor (beta chain). The data were obtained in a study of T cell responses to AZD1222 COVID-19 vaccine. The table came from immunoSEQ multiplex PCR; TCRdb's copy has only in-frame clones and leaves some out. The sample comprises around 150,000 clones, about 90% of which are singletons, and under 2% rests with the top ten. V lost 5 bases and J 7 bases, leaving 26 bases between the germline ends. Per germline, CDR1 LNHDA and CDR2 SQIVND (reference sequence). The CDR3 contains 17 residues. The TCR was taken from an adult in good health. The source was peripheral blood, collected on day 0 of AZD1222 vaccination. This chain uses TRBV19 with TRBJ1-2, with a possible D match to TRBD1 (5 bases). The CDR3 DNA reads as TGTGCCAGTAGTGGGGGGACGGCCCTATCGGCAGTCTCTGGCTACACCTTC. This codes for CASSGGTALSAVSGYTF.